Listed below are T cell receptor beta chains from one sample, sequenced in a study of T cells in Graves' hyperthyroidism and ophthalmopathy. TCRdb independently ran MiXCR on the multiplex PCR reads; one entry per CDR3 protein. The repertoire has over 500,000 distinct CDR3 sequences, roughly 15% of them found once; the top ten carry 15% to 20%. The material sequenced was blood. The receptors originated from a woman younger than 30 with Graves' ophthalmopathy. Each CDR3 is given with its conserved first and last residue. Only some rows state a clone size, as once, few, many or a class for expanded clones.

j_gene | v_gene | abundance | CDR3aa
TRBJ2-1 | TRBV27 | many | CASSPIGVGNEQFF
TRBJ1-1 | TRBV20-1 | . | CSALKGSRMNTEAFF
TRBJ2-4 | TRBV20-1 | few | CSASADRAIAAKNIQYF
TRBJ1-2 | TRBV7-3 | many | CASSSQGEYGYTF
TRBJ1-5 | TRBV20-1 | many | CSARDGSNLKNQPQHF
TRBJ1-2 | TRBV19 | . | CASSIGRTPAYGYTF
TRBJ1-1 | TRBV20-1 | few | CSSSSWRGNTEAFF
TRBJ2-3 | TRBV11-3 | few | CASSSSRTDTQYF
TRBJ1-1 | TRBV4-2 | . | CASSLGQGPTEAFF
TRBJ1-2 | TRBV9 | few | CASSVDVSSYGYTF
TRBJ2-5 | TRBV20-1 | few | CSANRDMETQYF
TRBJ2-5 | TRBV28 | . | CASSSTLKLYSGKQETQYF
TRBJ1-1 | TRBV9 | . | CASGGTGGREAFF
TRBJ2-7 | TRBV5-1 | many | CASSFEVSTDYEQYF
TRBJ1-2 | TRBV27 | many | CASSLAGQANYGYTF
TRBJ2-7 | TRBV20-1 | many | CSATTAGGLAGFYEQYF
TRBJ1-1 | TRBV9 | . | CASSPIAGFNTEAFF
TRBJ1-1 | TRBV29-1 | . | CSEGQGIEAFF
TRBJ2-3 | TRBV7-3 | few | CASSPIGGDTDTQYF
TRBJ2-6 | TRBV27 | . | CASTRGSMRSGANVLTF
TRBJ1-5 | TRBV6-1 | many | CASSAPGTGNQPQHF
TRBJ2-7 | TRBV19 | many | CASSPSDGTLEQYF
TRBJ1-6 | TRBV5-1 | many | CASSRSVDSPLHF
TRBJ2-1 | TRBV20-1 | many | CSARAPGWDEQFF
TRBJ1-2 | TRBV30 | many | CAVQQGYDYGYTF
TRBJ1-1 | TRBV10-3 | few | CAIKEGAQTEAFF
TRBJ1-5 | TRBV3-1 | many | CASSRGQVQPQHF
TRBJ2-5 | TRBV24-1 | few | CATSDFSETQYF
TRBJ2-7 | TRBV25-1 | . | CASSGAPVVYEQYF
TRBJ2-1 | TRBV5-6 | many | CASSAGQYNEQFF
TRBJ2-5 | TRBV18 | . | CASAQSGGAETQYF
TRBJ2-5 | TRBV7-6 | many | CASSPKYQETQYF
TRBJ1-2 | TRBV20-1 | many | CSASGTVVGYTF
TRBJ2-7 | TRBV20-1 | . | CSARTDHAYEQYF
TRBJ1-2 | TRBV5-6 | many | CASSPYRQGGGYTF
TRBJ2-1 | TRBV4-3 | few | CASSQEAGLSTRAYNEQFF
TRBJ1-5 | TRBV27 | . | CASGQSGNQPQHF
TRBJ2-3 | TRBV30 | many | CAWQSLAGGVSSTDTQYF
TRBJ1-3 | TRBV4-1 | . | CASSQPTGRGNTIYF
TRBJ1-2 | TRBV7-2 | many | CASSLETGLLGYTF
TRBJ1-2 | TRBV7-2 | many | CASSLKGRQNRDGYTF
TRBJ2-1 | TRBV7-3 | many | CASSPHHSGRGAGEQFF
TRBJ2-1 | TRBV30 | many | CAWSVEYHNEQFF
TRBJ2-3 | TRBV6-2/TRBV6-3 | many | CASIRSGSSDTQYF
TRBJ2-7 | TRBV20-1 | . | CSAGDRETYEQYF
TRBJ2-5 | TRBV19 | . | CASSTRGSMGETQYF
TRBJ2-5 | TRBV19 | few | CASSILGRKETQYF
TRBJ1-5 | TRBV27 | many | CASSLTGFNQPQHF
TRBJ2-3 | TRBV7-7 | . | CASSLTGSTTDTQYF
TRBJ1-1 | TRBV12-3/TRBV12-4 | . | CASSYSQGGRNTEAFF
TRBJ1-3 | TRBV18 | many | CASSADRGRNTIYF
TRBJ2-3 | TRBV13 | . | CASSSGTSGGGTDTQYF
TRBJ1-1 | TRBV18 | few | CASSAIRTRDRDMNTEAFF
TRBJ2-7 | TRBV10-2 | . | CASSDRTGGTSGTYEQYF